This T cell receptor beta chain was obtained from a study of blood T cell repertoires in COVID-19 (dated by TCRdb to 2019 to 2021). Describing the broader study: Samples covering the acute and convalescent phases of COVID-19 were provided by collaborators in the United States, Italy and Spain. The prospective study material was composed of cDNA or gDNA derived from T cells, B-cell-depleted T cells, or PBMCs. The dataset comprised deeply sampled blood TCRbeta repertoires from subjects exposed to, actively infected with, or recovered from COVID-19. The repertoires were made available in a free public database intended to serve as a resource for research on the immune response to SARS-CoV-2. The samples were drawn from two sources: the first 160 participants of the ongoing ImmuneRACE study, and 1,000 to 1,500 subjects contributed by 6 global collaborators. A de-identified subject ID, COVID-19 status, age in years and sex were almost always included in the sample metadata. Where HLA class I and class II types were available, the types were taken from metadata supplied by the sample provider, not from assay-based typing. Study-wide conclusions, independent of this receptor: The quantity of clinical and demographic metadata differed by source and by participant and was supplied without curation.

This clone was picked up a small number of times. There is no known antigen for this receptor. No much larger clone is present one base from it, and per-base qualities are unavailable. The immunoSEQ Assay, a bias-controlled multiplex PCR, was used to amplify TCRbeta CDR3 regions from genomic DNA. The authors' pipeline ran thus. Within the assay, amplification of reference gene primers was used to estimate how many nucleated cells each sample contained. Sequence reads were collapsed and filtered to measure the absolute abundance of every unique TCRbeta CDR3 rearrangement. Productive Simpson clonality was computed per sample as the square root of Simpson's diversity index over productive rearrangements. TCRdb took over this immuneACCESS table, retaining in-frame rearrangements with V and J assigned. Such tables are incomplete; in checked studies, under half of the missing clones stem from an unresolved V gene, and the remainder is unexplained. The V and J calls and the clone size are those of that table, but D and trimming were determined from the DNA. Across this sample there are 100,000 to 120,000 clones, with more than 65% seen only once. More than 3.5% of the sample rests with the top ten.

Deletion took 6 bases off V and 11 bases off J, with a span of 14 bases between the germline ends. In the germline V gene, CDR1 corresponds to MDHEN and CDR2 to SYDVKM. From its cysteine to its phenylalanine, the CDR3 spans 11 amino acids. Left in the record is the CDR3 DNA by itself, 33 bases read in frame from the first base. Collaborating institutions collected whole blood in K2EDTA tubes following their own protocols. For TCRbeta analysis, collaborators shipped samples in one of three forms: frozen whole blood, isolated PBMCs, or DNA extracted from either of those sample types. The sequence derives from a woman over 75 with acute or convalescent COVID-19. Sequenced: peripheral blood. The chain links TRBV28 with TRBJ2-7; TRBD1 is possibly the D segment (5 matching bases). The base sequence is TGTGCCAGCAGCGAAAGACAGAACGAGTACTTC. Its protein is CASSERQNEYF.